The sequence of this T cell receptor (beta chain) was determined in a study of CD8 T cells in ankylosing spondylitis (dated by TCRdb to the late 2010s). In the study overall: The study profiled T cell receptor beta repertoires in healthy donors and ankylosing spondylitis patients to find disease-linked TCR variants. The full study cohort was made up of 25 ankylosing spondylitis patients and 108 healthy donors. Peripheral blood was sampled, and synovial fluid was also collected from ankylosing spondylitis patients.

Here is what the overall study found, with its caveats: Some TCR beta motif variants had previously been reported in synovial fluid and blood of reactive arthritis patients, which suggested common disease-initiation mechanisms. The disease-linked clones were reported to be significantly enriched in matched synovial fluid samples from ankylosing spondylitis patients. A CD8+ phenotype was shown by the disease-linked clones, which were found at relatively low frequencies in peripheral blood. A TCR beta motif made up of several highly homologous amino acid variants appeared to be characteristic of blood from ankylosing spondylitis patients.

CDR1 and CDR2, per the germline V gene, are SGHRS and YFSETQ. Reading from cysteine to phenylalanine, the CDR3 counts 13 amino acids. The read is trimmed to its CDR3 DNA, 39 bases read in frame from base 1. The junction carries 13 bases between V and J, which are trimmed by 4 bases and 8 bases respectively. The listed sequencing device is Illumina HiSeq 2500. Quantitative 5'-RACE with molecular barcodes was used to prepare TCR beta libraries. Turning to the authors' computational methods: A new computational method based on a probabilistic model of VDJ rearrangement was used to identify disease-linked TCR variants. TCRdb reprocessed the public reads (quality trimming at Q25 with fastp, clone calling with MiXCR) and kept in-frame beta chains. Rows with one shared CDR3 protein collapse into an entry with the most common genes and DNA. Here the V and J calls rest on TCRdb's processing, not on the authors' analysis. Present in this sample are approximately 40,000 distinct CDR3 sequences, about 5.5% of which were seen just once. 10% to 15% of the sample rests with the top ten.

This clonotype was seen ten or more times. What this receptor recognizes is not known. The sample holds no much larger clone one base away, and base qualities are not on file. The chain uses TRBV5-1 and TRBJ2-1, and TRBD2 may be the D gene, going by 5 matching bases. Source material: blood, either unsorted or a sorted T cell fraction (not recorded which). The sequence came from a male donor with ankylosing spondylitis or in good health (not recorded which). CDR3 loop: CASSAGVADEQFF. The nucleotides read TGCGCCAGCAGCGCCGGGGTAGCTGATGAGCAGTTCTTC.